In this sample, the clone carrying this T cell receptor beta chain turned up a few times. The sample is drawn from a study of blood T cells in healthy people across ages. The V segment lost 1 base and the J segment 6 bases; nucleotides outside the gene matches: 7. The CDR3 runs 16 residues. CDR1 and CDR2 from the germline V gene are LGHNA and YSLEER. Primers used in a second PCR of about 6 to 11 cycles were a sample-barcoded 5' primer and a J-beta primer mix. MiXCR was run by TCRdb on the 5' RACE reads, yielding one entry per CDR3 protein. The sample has 1,500,000 or so distinct CDR3 sequences, 45% to 70% seen once; the top ten hold 6.7%.

The chain uses TRBV4-3 and TRBJ2-3; 10 bases map to TRBD2. This sequence originates from a man in his late teens or twenties in good health. The source material was blood. In DNA form, the CDR3 reads TGCGCCAGCAGCCAAGGAAGCGGGGGGGGTCCCGATACGCAGTATTTT. It codes for CASSQGSGGGPDTQYF.